The 10 T cell receptor beta chains below were found in one sample sequenced in a study of cytomegalovirus exposure and HLA in healthy donors. The PCR had 60 Vbeta and 13 Jbeta primers. The protocol was immunoSEQ multiplex PCR, while the TCRdb copy is restricted to in-frame clones and leaves out a portion. The table has 200,000 to 250,000 clones, about three quarters seen once; the top ten hold approximately 2.6%. Material for sequencing was PBMCs. The receptors were sampled from a woman between 55 and 75 years old in good health and CMV-seropositive.

This chain uses TRBV28 with TRBJ1-1, with D tentatively TRBD1 (5 bases). The CDR3 has 13 residues. The germline V and J ends were trimmed by 4 bases and 11 bases, with 17 bases remaining between them. Germline loops: CDR1 MDHEN, CDR2 SYDVKM. Written as DNA, the CDR3 is TGTGCCAGCAGTTCCCCGCGGAGGGACTGGGCTTTCTTT. This translates into CASSSPRRDWAFF.

V usage is TRBV6-5 and J usage is TRBJ1-2, with a tentative D call TRBD1 (6 bases). Germline V gene lookup returns CDR1 MNHEY and CDR2 SVGAGI. Trimming stripped 2 bases from V and 7 bases from J, with 20 bases between. The CDR3 has 16 amino acids. The CDR3 protein is CASSYTSARGVSGYTF. Written as DNA, the CDR3 is TGTGCCAGCAGTTACACCTCAGCCAGGGGAGTAAGTGGCTACACCTTC.

This rearrangement joins TRBV14 to TRBJ2-7; D gene ambiguous. The ends were cut back, 2 bases at V and 3 bases at J, with 8 bases in the middle. The CDR3 contains 13 residues. CDR1 SGHDN and CDR2 FVKESK come from the germline V gene. CDR3 in amino acids: CASSQNSYYEQYF. For the CDR3, the DNA is TGTGCCAGCAGCCAAAACTCTTACTACGAGCAGTACTTC.

This clone was detected only a few times. The chain combines TRBV29-1 with TRBJ1-4; maybe TRBD1 (6 bases). The V gene lost 4 bases and the J gene lost 7 bases, with 10 bases spanning the gap. The CDR3 has 12 amino acids. Germline V lookup: CDR1 SQVTM, CDR2 ANQGSEA. CDR3 amino acids: CSVGGQLEKLFF. The DNA of the CDR3 is TGCAGCGTTGGAGGACAGCTTGAAAAACTGTTTTTT. The full variable domain, with the rest looked up from reference TRBV29-1 and TRBJ1-4, is SAVISQKPSRDICQRGTSLTIQCQVDSQVTMMFWYRQQPGQSLTLIATANQGSEATYESGFVIDKFPISRPNLTFSTLTVSNMSPEDSSIYLCSVGGQLEKLFFGSGTQLSVL.

The gene calls are TRBV5-1 and TRBJ1-1, with TRBD1 identical over 7 bases. The CDR3 spans 13 residues. Germline V gene data show CDR1 as SGHRS and CDR2 as YFSETQ. V shed 2 bases, J shed 4 bases, and the junction held 2 bases outside the gene matches. This chain's CDR3 is CASSFDRATEAFF. The CDR3 nucleotides are TGCGCCAGCAGCTTCGACAGGGCCACTGAAGCTTTCTTT.

The chain carries TRBV2 and TRBJ2-3; D may be TRBD1 (5 bases). Trimming shortened V by 5 bases and J by 3 bases, and 21 bases separated the two germline ends. CDR1 is SNHLY, CDR2 FYNNEI, per germline. CDR3 length equals 17 residues. In DNA, the CDR3 is TGTGCCAGCAGTCGCTACAGGACCACTCACACTACAGATACGCAGTATTTT. It encodes CASSRYRTTHTTDTQYF.

This chain uses TRBV18 with TRBJ2-4; perhaps TRBD2 as D (6 bases). Looked up from germline, CDR1 is KGHSH and CDR2 is LQKENI. Trimming shortened V by 3 bases and J by 0 bases, and 18 bases separated the two germline ends. The CDR3 sequence is 18 residues long. The CDR3 sequence: CASSPQQTRLPAKNIQYF. CDR3 DNA: TGTGCCAGCTCACCTCAACAGACTAGACTCCCAGCCAAAAACATTCAGTACTTC.

V gene TRBV18 combines with J gene TRBJ1-6, with D tentatively TRBD1 (5 bases). Per the germline V gene, CDR1 is KGHSH and CDR2 is LQKENI. Trimming removed 3 bases at V and 2 bases at J, with 8 bases between. The CDR3 is 15 residues long. CDR3 sequence reads: CASSPRQTYNSPLHF. CDR3 in DNA: TGTGCCAGCTCACCCCGACAGACCTATAATTCACCCCTCCACTTT.

The rearrangement links TRBV4-1 to TRBJ2-7, with a possible D match to TRBD2 (8 bases). V shed 4 bases and J shed 2 bases, with 12 bases lying between them. The CDR3 has 14 residues. The germline gives CDR1 MGHRA, CDR2 YSYEKL. In nucleotides, the CDR3 is TGCGCCAGCAGCCGACAGGGACTAGCCTACGAGCAGTACTTC. It translates to CASSRQGLAYEQYF.

This clone has just one count. The V and J genes are TRBV5-1 and TRBJ1-2; 10 positions match TRBD1. Germline V lookup: CDR1 SGHRS, CDR2 YFSETQ. The CDR3 consists of 16 residues. The V and J ends lost 4 bases and 4 bases, in that order; junction bases with no gene match: 10. The CDR3 reads CASSGGTGERLYGYTF. DNA for the CDR3: TGCGCCAGCAGCGGGGGGACAGGGGAACGTCTCTATGGCTACACCTTC. The full variable domain, its missing parts supplied by reference TRBV5-1 and TRBJ1-2, is KAGVTQTPRYLIKTRGQQVTLSCSPISGHRSVSWYQQTPGQGLQFLFEYFSETQRNKGNFPGRFSGRQFSNSRSEMNVSTLELGDSALYLCASSGGTGERLYGYTFGSGTRLTVV.